This record looks at one T cell receptor beta chain sequence and its context. Its specificity is not known. This sample was included in a study of T cell responses to AZD1222 COVID-19 vaccine. Assay used: immunoSEQ multiplex PCR; TCRdb lists only in-frame clones, some missing. The sample includes around 150,000 clones, about 90% seen only once; the top ten take approximately 6.3%. There are 17 residues in the CDR3. The germline CDR1 and CDR2 sequences are ENHRY and SYGVKD. Trimming at V came to 6 bases and at J to 2 bases, leaving 9 bases not matched to a gene. Findings of the study overall: Baseline serology detected seropositivity in only six AZD1222 recipients. Nearly half of unique spike-specific TCRs reportedly avoided B.1.351 and B.1.1.7 mutated regions. Among the donors, most were white British and more were female, and clonal diversity was possibly underestimated. CD4 TCRs covered the whole spike, strongest at regions 160-218 and 743-854.

The chain uses TRBV10-3 and TRBJ2-1; 11 nucleotides align to TRBD2. The sample here was peripheral blood, taken 28 days after the second AZD1222 dose. The sequence derives from an adult who received the AZD1222 COVID-19 vaccine. In DNA form, the CDR3 reads TGTGCCATCAGCCGTCTAGCGGGGGGTACCGCCTACAATGAGCAGTTCTTC. It translates to CAISRLAGGTAYNEQFF.